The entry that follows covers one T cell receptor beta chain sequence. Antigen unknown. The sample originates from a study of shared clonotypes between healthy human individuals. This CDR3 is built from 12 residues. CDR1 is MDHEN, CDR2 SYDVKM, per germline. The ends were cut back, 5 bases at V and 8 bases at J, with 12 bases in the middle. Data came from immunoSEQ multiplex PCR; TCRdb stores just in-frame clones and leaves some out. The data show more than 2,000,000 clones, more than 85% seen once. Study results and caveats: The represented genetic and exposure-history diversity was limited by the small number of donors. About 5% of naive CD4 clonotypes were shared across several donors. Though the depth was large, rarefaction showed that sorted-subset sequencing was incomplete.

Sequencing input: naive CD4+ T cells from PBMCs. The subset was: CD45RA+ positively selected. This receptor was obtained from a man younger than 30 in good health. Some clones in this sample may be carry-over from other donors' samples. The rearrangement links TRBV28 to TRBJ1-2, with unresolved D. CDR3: CASSPRGPGYTF. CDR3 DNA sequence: TGTGCCAGCAGTCCCCGCGGACCAGGCTACACCTTC.